The 11 T cell receptor beta chains given below trace back to one sample, sequenced in a study of T cells in Graves' hyperthyroidism and ophthalmopathy. Amplification targeted TCR beta CDR3 regions from RNA transcripts. HTBI primers were the set used in a first-round RT-PCR of the TCR CDR3. TCRdb reanalysed the multiplex PCR reads using MiXCR and keeps one entry per CDR3 protein. The data contain approximately 600,000 distinct CDR3 sequences, around 14% of them singletons. The sequenced material came from blood. Receptors originate from a woman in her twenties or thirties with Graves' hyperthyroidism that later progressed to Graves' ophthalmopathy.

This clonotype was recorded many times. The chain carries TRBV6-1 and TRBJ2-2; tentatively, D is TRBD2 (6 bases). Germline values: CDR1 MNHNS, CDR2 SASEGT. V dropped 4 bases and J dropped 4 bases, with 10 bases sitting between them. This CDR3 spans 14 amino acids. This CDR3 is CASSVGTSTGELFF. In DNA form, the CDR3 reads TGTGCCAGCAGTGTCGGGACTTCCACCGGGGAGCTGTTTTTT.

The chain is built from TRBV9 and TRBJ2-2, with TRBD2 identical over 7 bases. Germline assignment: CDR1 SGDLS and CDR2 YYNGEE. V shed 6 bases, J shed 2 bases, and the junction held 4 bases outside the gene matches. There are 14 residues in the CDR3. CDR3 coding DNA: TGTGCCAGCAACAGCGGGATAAACACCGGGGAGCTGTTTTTT. Its translation is CASNSGINTGELFF.

In DNA form, the CDR3 reads TGTGCCAGTAGTATTAGTCTAGCGGGAACGTACGAGCAGTACTTC. Its translation is CASSISLAGTYEQYF. V gene TRBV19 combines with J gene TRBJ2-7; 9 positions match TRBD2. CDR1 LNHDA and CDR2 SQIVND come from the germline V gene (reference sequence). Trimming at V came to 3 bases and at J to 4 bases, leaving 7 bases not matched to a gene. The CDR3 extends over 15 amino acids. The full variable domain, rest sourced from reference TRBV19 and TRBJ2-7, is DGGITQSPKYLFRKEGQNVTLSCEQNLNHDAMYWYRQDPGQGLRLIYYSQIVNDFQKGDIAEGYSVSREKKESFPLTVTSAQKNPTAFYLCASSISLAGTYEQYFGPGTRLTVT.

To note about this clonotype: This may be a read error, as it is one base from a much larger clone. The J gene is TRBJ1-4, the V gene TRBV12-3 or TRBV12-4; 7 positions agree with TRBD1. V was clipped by 6 bases and J by 3 bases; unmatched bases: 4. The CDR3 is made up of 14 amino acids. The DNA of the CDR3 is TGTGCCAGCAGCCGGGACAGCTCTAATGAAAAACTGTTTTTT. This encodes CASSRDSSNEKLFF.

This clonotype was recorded many times. The V call is TRBV2, the J call TRBJ2-2; 8 bases match TRBD2. Germline V gene lookup returns CDR1 SNHLY and CDR2 FYNNEI. Trimming removed 7 bases from V and 4 bases from J; junction bases left unmatched: 2. This CDR3 is 13 amino acids long. CDR3 DNA sequence: TGTGCCAGCACTAGCGGGTTCACCGGGGAGCTGTTTTTT. Translation: CASTSGFTGELFF.

In its sample, this clonotype was seen many times. V is TRBV6-2 or TRBV6-3 and J is TRBJ2-1, with 12 bases fitting TRBD2. The CDR3 has 16 amino acids. The trim removed 2 bases at V and 5 bases at J, leaving 4 bases unmatched. Germline V gene data show CDR1 as MNHEY and CDR2 as SVGEGT. The CDR3: CASSYRGLAGNNEQFF. The CDR3 bases are TGTGCCAGCAGTTACCGTGGACTAGCGGGAAACAATGAGCAGTTCTTC.

In this sample, this clonotype turned up a few times. The gene calls are TRBV3-1 and TRBJ2-7; no clear D. The ends were cut back, 1 base at V and 0 bases at J, with 16 bases in the middle. This CDR3 is 17 amino acids long. CDR1 LGHDT and CDR2 YNNKEL come from the germline V gene (reference sequence). CDR3 nucleotide sequence: TGTGCCAGCAGCCAAGGTACAAGCGCCACGAGCTCCTACGAGCAGTACTTC. Its protein is CASSQGTSATSSYEQYF.

This clonotype was picked up many times. This rearrangement joins TRBV7-9 to TRBJ2-7, with TRBD1 identical over 7 bases. V gave up 5 bases and J gave up 4 bases; unmatched junction bases: 11. The CDR3 runs 15 residues. Looked up from germline, CDR1 is SEHNR and CDR2 is FQNEAQ (reference sequence). CDR3 nucleotide sequence: TGTGCCAGCAGCGATACAGGGGTTTTATGGTACGAGCAGTACTTC. This codes for CASSDTGVLWYEQYF. The full variable domain, with the rest looked up from reference TRBV7-9 and TRBJ2-7, is DTGVSQNPRHKITKRGQNVTFRCDPISEHNRLYWYRQTLGQGPEFLTYFQNEAQLEKSRLLSDRFSAERPKGSFSTLEIQRTEQGDSAMYLCASSDTGVLWYEQYFGPGTRLTVT.

The V call is TRBV2, the J call TRBJ2-5, with 7 bases aligning to TRBD2. Germline lookup yields CDR1 SNHLY and CDR2 FYNNEI. V shed 6 bases and J 4 bases; nucleotides not matched to a gene: 14. CDR3 length equals 16 residues. The chain's CDR3 is CASSPSGLAARETQYF. Written as DNA, the CDR3 is TGTGCCAGCAGCCCCTCGGGTCTAGCGGCCAGAGAGACCCAGTACTTC.

At least ten counts were recorded for this clonotype. The rearrangement links TRBV11-2 to TRBJ2-3; a possible D gene is TRBD1 (6 bases). Germline V gene lookup returns CDR1 SGHAT and CDR2 FQNNGV. The CDR3 contains 17 residues. The V gene lost 5 bases and the J gene lost 6 bases, with 24 bases spanning the gap. CDR3 residues: CASSKGVGRGPQDTQYF. The DNA for the CDR3 is TGTGCCAGCAGCAAAGGCGTCGGCAGGGGCCCCCAGGATACGCAGTATTTT.

In its sample, this clonotype was seen a few times. V is TRBV5-1 and J is TRBJ1-2; 8 positions match TRBD1. Germline lookup yields CDR1 SGHRS and CDR2 YFSETQ. V shed 2 bases and J 4 bases; nucleotides not matched to a gene: 10. The CDR3 extends over 16 amino acids. Here the CDR3 DNA reads TGCGCCAGCAGCTTACCCGACAGGGGCAGCGCCTATGGCTACACCTTC. Encoded protein: CASSLPDRGSAYGYTF.